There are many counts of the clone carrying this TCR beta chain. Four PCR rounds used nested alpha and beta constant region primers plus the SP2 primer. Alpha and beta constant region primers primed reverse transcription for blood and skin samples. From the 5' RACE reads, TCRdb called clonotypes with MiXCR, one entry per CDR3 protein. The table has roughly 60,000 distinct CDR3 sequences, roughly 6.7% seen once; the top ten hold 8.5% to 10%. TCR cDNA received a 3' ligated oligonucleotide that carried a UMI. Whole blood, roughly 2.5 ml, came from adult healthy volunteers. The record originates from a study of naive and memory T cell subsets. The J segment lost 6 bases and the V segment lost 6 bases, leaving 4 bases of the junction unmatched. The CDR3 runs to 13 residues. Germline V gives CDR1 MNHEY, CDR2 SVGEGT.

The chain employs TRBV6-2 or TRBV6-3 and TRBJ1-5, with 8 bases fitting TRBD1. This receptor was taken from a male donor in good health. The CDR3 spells CASRDRALQPQHF. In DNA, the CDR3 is TGTGCCAGCAGGGACAGGGCGCTTCAGCCCCAGCATTTT.